This entry concerns a single T cell receptor (beta chain). Per the authors' pipeline: Patient CD8+ clones exceeding 1% seldom corresponded to published virus-specific TCRB sequences. Here immunoSEQ multiplex PCR was the method, and the copy in TCRdb shows in-frame clones only, minus some. The D gene and trimming were derived from the DNA, and the V and J assignments and clone size from that table. The sample holds tens of thousands of clones, roughly 80% seen once. Positive magnetic bead selection isolated CD4+ and CD8+ cells, and flow cytometry checked purity. This entry comes from a study of somatic mutations in cytotoxic T cells in rheumatoid arthritis. At the level of the study: Peripheral blood samples of 30 ml EDTA were taken from patients directly after diagnosis and before treatment. Flow sorting at nearly 100% purity was applied to some V beta antibody-stained T-cell populations, which included V beta1+ cells sequenced for TCRB.

Germline V gives CDR1 LNHDA, CDR2 SQIVND (reference sequence). Trimming took 3 bases from V and 8 from J, leaving 7 bases between them. The CDR3 is 12 amino acids. This clonotype was obtained from an adult with rheumatoid arthritis. The genes are TRBV19 and TRBJ2-2; no definite D call. Sequenced input: CD8+ T cells sorted from blood. The CDR3 here is CASSIDRGELFF. As DNA, the CDR3 is TGTGCCAGTAGTATCGATAGAGGGGAGCTGTTTTTT.